The clone carrying this T cell receptor (beta chain) has only a few counts. The source of the sample is a study of blood T cell repertoires in COVID-19. About the research overall: Specimens from acute and convalescent COVID-19 originated in the United States, Italy and Spain.

In the original analysis: Amplification of reference gene primers provided the estimated nucleated cell counts. Produced via immunoSEQ multiplex PCR; TCRdb's table is partial and in-frame only. V and J calls and clone size are those listed in that table; D and trimming were worked out from the DNA. Seen here are 95,000 to 150,000 clones, about four fifths observed once, and the top ten hold under 20%. CDR1 SGHTA and CDR2 FQGNSA come from the germline V gene. The CDR3 runs 15 residues. V shed 1 base and J 4 bases; nucleotides not matched to a gene: 2. V usage is TRBV7-2 and J usage is TRBJ2-3; the match to TRBD2 covers 10 bases. This clonotype was obtained from a man aged 55 to 70 with active or convalescent COVID-19. The specimen was peripheral blood. This CDR3 reads CASSLGGLAADTQYF. The CDR3, as DNA: TGTGCCAGCAGCTTAGGCGGACTAGCGGCAGATACGCAGTATTTT. The full variable domain, in which reference TRBV7-2 and TRBJ2-3 provide the parts outside the CDR3, is GAGVSQSPSNKVTEKGKDVELRCDPISGHTALYWYRQSLGQGLEFLIYFQGNSAPDKSGLPSDRFSAERTGGSVSTLTIQRTQQEDSAVYLCASSLGGLAADTQYFGPGTRLTVL.